This TCR beta chain was observed in a study of CD8+ T cells in alopecia areata. Across the study: Each day, treated patients took oral tofacitinib twice, at 5 to 10 mg per dose. Study results and caveats: Lesional scalp exceeded normal scalp in clonality, especially in alopecia totalis/universalis. Scalp samples also contribute reads from the resident alphabeta T cells found in normal skin.

This clone has just a few counts. Its target is unknown. Lesional scalp tissue (obtained by punch biopsy) and peripheral blood were collected from alopecia areata patients. RNA extraction was followed by reverse transcription into cDNA, which acted as the sequencing template. Assay: immunoSEQ multiplex PCR; the TCRdb copy retains only in-frame clones and omits some. The table has hundreds of thousands of clones, 57% seen once. With V trimmed by 4 bases and J by 4 bases, 9 bases remained unmatched. The germline gives CDR1 SGHDT, CDR2 YYEEEE. The CDR3 length is 15 residues. This receptor was obtained from a human donor with alopecia areata. The chain joins TRBV5-6 to TRBJ2-3, with 7 bases fitting TRBD1. The sample consisted of CD4+ T cells sorted from blood, taken at week 0. The CDR3 DNA reads as TGTGCCAGCAGCCTGGGGACAGTCTCTTCAGATACGCAGTATTTT. This translates into CASSLGTVSSDTQYF.